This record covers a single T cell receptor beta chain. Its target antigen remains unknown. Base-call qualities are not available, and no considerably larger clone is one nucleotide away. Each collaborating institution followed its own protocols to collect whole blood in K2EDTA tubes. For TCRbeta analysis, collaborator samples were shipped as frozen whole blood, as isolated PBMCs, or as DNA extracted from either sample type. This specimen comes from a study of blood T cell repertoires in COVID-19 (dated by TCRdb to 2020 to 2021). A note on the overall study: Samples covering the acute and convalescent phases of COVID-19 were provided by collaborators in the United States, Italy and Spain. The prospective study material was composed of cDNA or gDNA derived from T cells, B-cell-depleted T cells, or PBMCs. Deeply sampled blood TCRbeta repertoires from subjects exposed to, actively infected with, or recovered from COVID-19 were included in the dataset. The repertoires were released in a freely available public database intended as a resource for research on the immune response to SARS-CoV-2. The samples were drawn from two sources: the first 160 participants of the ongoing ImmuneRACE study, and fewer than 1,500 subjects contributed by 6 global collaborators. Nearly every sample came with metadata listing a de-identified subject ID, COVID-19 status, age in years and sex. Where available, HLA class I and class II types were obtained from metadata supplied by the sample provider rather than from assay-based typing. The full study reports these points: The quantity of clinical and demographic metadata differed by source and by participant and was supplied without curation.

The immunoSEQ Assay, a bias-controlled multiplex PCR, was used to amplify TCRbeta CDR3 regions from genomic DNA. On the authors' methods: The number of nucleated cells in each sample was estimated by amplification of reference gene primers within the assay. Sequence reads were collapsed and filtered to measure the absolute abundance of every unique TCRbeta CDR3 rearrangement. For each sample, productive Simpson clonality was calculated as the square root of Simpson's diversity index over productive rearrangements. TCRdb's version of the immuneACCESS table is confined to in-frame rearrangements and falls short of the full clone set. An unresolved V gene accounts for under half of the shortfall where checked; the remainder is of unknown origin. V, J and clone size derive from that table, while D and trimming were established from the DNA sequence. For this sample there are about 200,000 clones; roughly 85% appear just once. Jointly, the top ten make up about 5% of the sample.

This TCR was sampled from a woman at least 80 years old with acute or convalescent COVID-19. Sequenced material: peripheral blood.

The bases are TGTGCCAGCAGCCATACAGACAGGGTCGCTTTCTTT. Its product reads: CASSHTDRVAFF. Rearrangement joined TRBV7-9 to TRBJ1-1; the junction holds 7 bases that match TRBD1. Reading from cysteine to phenylalanine, the CDR3 counts 12 amino acids. Only the CDR3 portion is preserved as DNA: 36 bases, with reading frame beginning at the first base. CDR1 and CDR2, looked up from the germline V gene (reference sequence), are SEHNR and FQNEAQ. V loses 5 bases at its end and J loses 11 bases; junction bases beyond the gene matches: 8.